One and the same sample provided the 3 T cell receptor beta chains below, sequenced in a study of cytomegalovirus exposure and HLA in healthy donors. The PCR used 60 Vbeta and 13 Jbeta primers. Sequencing used immunoSEQ multiplex PCR; TCRdb keeps in-frame clones, though not all of them. The sample yields roughly 130,000 clones, roughly 73% seen once. The sequencing sample was made of PBMCs. The origin of the receptors is a middle-aged woman in good health and CMV-seronegative.

This sequence joins TRBV9 and TRBJ2-5; 8 bases align to TRBD2. V lost 3 bases to trimming and J lost 2 bases; unmatched junction nucleotides: 6. The germline V gene has CDR1 SGDLS and CDR2 YYNGEE. The CDR3 consists of 15 residues. CDR3 bases: TGTGCCAGCAGCGCGAGCGGGGGCCAACAAGAGACCCAGTACTTC. This translates into CASSASGGQQETQYF.

J is TRBJ2-3 and V is TRBV2; 8 bases are shared with TRBD1. Unmatched junction bases numbered 11, after V lost 7 bases and J lost 2 bases. Germline V gene data show CDR1 as SNHLY and CDR2 as FYNNEI. This CDR3 spans 16 amino acids. The CDR3 spells CASKGIWTGPTDTQYF. CDR3 coding DNA: TGTGCCAGCAAAGGGATCTGGACAGGGCCCACAGATACGCAGTATTTT.

This sequence joins TRBV13 and TRBJ2-1; 9 nucleotides align to TRBD2. V lost 2 bases and J lost 10; bases outside the gene matches: 6. The CDR3 length is 14 residues. The germline CDR1 and CDR2 sequences are PRHDT and FYEKMQ (reference sequence). The DNA of the CDR3 is TGTGCCAGCAGCTTAATTAGCGGGGGTATGGAGCAGTTCTTC. Protein: CASSLISGGMEQFF.